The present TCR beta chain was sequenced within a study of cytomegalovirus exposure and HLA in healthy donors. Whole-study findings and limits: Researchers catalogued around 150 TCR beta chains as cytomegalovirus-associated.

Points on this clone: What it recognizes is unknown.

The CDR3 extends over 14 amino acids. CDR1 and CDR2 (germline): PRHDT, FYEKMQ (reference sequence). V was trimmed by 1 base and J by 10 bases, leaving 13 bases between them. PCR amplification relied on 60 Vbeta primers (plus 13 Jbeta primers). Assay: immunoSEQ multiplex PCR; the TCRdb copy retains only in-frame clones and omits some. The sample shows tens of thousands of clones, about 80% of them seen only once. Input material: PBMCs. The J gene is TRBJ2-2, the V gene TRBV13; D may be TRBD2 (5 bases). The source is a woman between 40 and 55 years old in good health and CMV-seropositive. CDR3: CASSLDPTRKELFF. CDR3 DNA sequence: TGTGCCAGCAGCTTAGACCCCACTAGAAAGGAGCTGTTTTTT.